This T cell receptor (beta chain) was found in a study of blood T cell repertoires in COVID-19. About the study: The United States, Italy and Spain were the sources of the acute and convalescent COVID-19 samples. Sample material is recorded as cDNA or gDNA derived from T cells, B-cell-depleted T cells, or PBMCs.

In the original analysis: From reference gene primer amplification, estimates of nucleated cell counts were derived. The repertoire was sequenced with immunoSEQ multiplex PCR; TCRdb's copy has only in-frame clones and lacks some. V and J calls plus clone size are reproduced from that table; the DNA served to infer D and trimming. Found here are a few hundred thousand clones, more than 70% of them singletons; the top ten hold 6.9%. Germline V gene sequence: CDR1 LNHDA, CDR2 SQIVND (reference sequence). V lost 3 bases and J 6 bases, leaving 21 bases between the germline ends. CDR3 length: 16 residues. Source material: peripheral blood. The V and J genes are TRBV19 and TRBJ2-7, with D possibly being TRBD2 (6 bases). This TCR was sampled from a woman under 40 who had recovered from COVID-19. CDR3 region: CASSITLGLSTTEQYF. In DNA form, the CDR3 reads TGTGCCAGTAGTATTACTTTGGGACTCTCTACTACCGAGCAGTACTTC.